The 21 T cell receptor beta chains given below trace back to one sample, sequenced in a study of shared clonotypes between healthy human individuals. CD45RO-negative CD8 cells positively selected for CCR7 made up the naive population, which excluded terminally differentiated effector memory CD45RA+ cells. Sequenced by immunoSEQ multiplex PCR; TCRdb stores in-frame clones only, minus some. This table has about 2.2 million clones, 85% to 95% appearing once. The sequenced material came from naive CD8+ T cells from PBMCs. These receptors were collected from a man younger than 35 in good health. Some clones in this sample may be carry-over from other donors' samples.

This sequence joins TRBV27 and TRBJ1-2; 7 positions agree with TRBD1. Germline lookup yields CDR1 MNHEY and CDR2 SMNVEV (reference sequence). The junction had 5 bases not matched to a gene; V was cut back by 0 bases and J by 4 bases. This CDR3 is built from 15 residues. The CDR3 loop is CASSLSGTATYGYTF. The CDR3 DNA reads TGTGCCAGCAGTTTATCTGGGACAGCAACCTATGGCTACACCTTC.

The CDR3 loop reads CASSVSQAAREQYF. The CDR3 DNA follows: TGCGCCAGCAGTGTAAGCCAGGCAGCGCGCGAGCAGTACTTC. The chain uses TRBV4-3 and TRBJ2-7; no clear D gene. The CDR3 has 14 amino acids. Deletions cut 6 bases from V and 6 bases from J, with 18 bases between. Germline lookup yields CDR1 LGHNA and CDR2 YSLEER.

The CDR3 DNA sequence: TGTGCCAGCAGCGTAACCCCAAGTGGCACTGAAGCTTTCTTT. It is translated as CASSVTPSGTEAFF. The V gene is TRBV9, the J gene TRBJ1-1; D unresolved. CDR3 length: 14 amino acids. Trimming removed 1 base from V and 4 bases from J, with 11 bases in between. Per the germline V gene, CDR1 is SGDLS and CDR2 is YYNGEE.

The chain recombines TRBV7-8 with TRBJ1-2, with D unclear. CDR1 is SGHVS, CDR2 FQNEAQ, per germline. V lost 1 base and J 8 bases, leaving 14 bases between the germline ends. The CDR3 is made up of 14 amino acids. The CDR3 sequence: CASSLDLDPRGYTF. The CDR3 DNA reads TGTGCCAGCAGCTTAGACTTGGACCCTCGAGGCTACACCTTC.

Remarks on this clone: Sequence at one end of the junction differs from germline and may be a read error. The rearrangement joins TRBV9 to TRBJ2-1; no clear D. CDR1 and CDR2 (germline): SGDLS, YYNGEE. CDR3 length: 14 amino acids. This CDR3 is CASSVVGSHNEQFF. CDR3 sequence (DNA): TGTGCCAGCAGCGTAGTCGGCTCCCACAATGAGCAGTTCTTC.

The chain recombines TRBV9 with TRBJ1-5; TRBD1 matches 9 bases. Germline CDR1 is SGDLS and CDR2 is YYNGEE. The CDR3 totals 15 residues. Germline trimming cut 3 bases from V and 6 bases from J; bases unmatched to any gene: 7. The CDR3 spells CASSEGDRAGQPQHF. CDR3 DNA sequence: TGTGCCAGCAGCGAGGGGGACAGGGCCGGTCAGCCCCAGCATTTT.

The chain joins TRBV4-1 to TRBJ2-5; D is undetermined. CDR1 and CDR2 (germline): MGHRA, YSYEKL. The ends were cut back, 1 base at V and 5 bases at J, with 14 bases in the middle. The CDR3 sequence is 15 residues long. The CDR3: CASSQGAGAGETQYF. The CDR3 nucleotides read TGCGCCAGCAGCCAAGGAGCCGGCGCCGGTGAGACCCAGTACTTC.

The chain joins TRBV14 to TRBJ2-1; maybe TRBD2 (7 bases). This CDR3 has 15 residues. V lost 5 bases and J lost 2, with 13 bases in between. From germline, CDR1 is SGHDN and CDR2 FVKESK. The chain's CDR3 is CASSSRGGTYNEQFF. CDR3 coding DNA: TGTGCCAGCAGCTCTAGGGGGGGGACCTACAATGAGCAGTTCTTC.

The CDR3 spells CASSAGTGGNYEQYF. The CDR3 DNA is TGTGCCAGCAGTGCCGGGACAGGGGGTAACTACGAGCAGTACTTC. The chain recombines TRBV6-4 with TRBJ2-7; 11 bases fit TRBD1. Germline V gene data show CDR1 as MRHNA and CDR2 as SNTAGT. This CDR3 contains 15 residues. The junction had 5 bases not matched to a gene; V was cut back by 4 bases and J by 3 bases.

This chain uses TRBV2 with TRBJ2-1; D possibly corresponds to TRBD2 (6 bases). The CDR3 is 16 amino acids. The germline V gene encodes CDR1 SNHLY and CDR2 FYNNEI. Trimming took off 0 bases at V and 4 bases at J, with 13 bases between the two ends. The CDR3 DNA follows: TGTGCCAGCAGTGAAGCCCCGGGAGTGGGATACAATGAGCAGTTCTTC. Protein: CASSEAPGVGYNEQFF.

The V and J genes are TRBV19 and TRBJ2-7, with 9 bases lining up with TRBD1. J lost 1 base, V lost 7 bases, and 8 bases had no gene match. The CDR3 contains 15 residues. Germline values: CDR1 LNHDA, CDR2 SQIVND (reference sequence). Here the CDR3 DNA reads TGTGCCAGTACCCCGGGACAGGGACAGTCCTACGAGCAGTACTTC. Its protein product is CASTPGQGQSYEQYF.

The genes are TRBV7-9 and TRBJ1-5; TRBD1 is a possible D gene (5 bases). The CDR3 runs to 17 residues. The germline V gene has CDR1 SEHNR and CDR2 FQNEAQ (reference sequence). V lost 0 bases, J lost 3 bases, and 15 bases lay in between. The DNA for the CDR3 is TGTGCCAGCAGCTTAGCTCTGGGGGGTCTGGACAATCAGCCCCAGCATTTT. It encodes CASSLALGGLDNQPQHF.

The rearrangement joins TRBV7-8 to TRBJ2-1, with TRBD1 identical over 7 bases. There are 16 residues in the CDR3. Per germline, CDR1 SGHVS and CDR2 FQNEAQ. V trimming: 5 bases; J trimming: 2 bases; junction bases outside the gene matches: 9. The CDR3 loop is CASSARTGVAYNEQFF. For the CDR3, the DNA is TGTGCCAGCAGCGCGCGGACAGGTGTAGCCTACAATGAGCAGTTCTTC.

This chain links TRBV30 with TRBJ1-5; D remains unclear. The germline V gene encodes CDR1 GTSNPN and CDR2 SVGIG (reference sequence). V lost 4 bases and J 4 bases, leaving 11 bases between the germline ends. The CDR3 covers 13 residues. CDR3 DNA sequence: TGTGCCTGGACAGTTGACAATAATCAGCCCCAGCATTTT. It yields the protein CAWTVDNNQPQHF. Using reference TRBV30 and TRBJ1-5 for the parts outside the CDR3, the full variable domain is SQTIHQWPATLVQPVGSPLSLECTVEGTSNPNLYWYRQAAGRGLQLLFYSVGIGQISSEVPQNLSASRPQDRQFILSSKKLLLSDSGFYLCAWTVDNNQPQHFGDGTRLSIL.

The rearrangement uses TRBV7-8 and TRBJ2-1; 7 bases align to TRBD2. Germline CDR1 and CDR2: SGHVS and FQNEAQ. V lost 8 bases and J lost 6; bases outside the gene matches: 4. The length of the CDR3 is 12 residues. CDR3 protein: CASGGGGNEQFF. The CDR3 coding sequence is TGTGCCAGCGGGGGGGGAGGCAATGAGCAGTTCTTC.

The CDR3 here is CASSLTGSAVYEQYF. CDR3 nucleotide sequence: TGTGCCAGCAGCTTAACAGGGTCCGCAGTCTACGAGCAGTACTTC. V is TRBV11-1 and J is TRBJ2-7; D may be TRBD1 (6 bases). Trimming cost V 2 bases and J 3 bases, with 14 bases left between them. The CDR3 sequence is 15 residues long. Germline V gives CDR1 SGHAT, CDR2 FQDESV (reference sequence).

The chain joins TRBV9 to TRBJ2-1; D might be TRBD2 (6 bases). From germline, CDR1 is SGDLS and CDR2 YYNGEE. The CDR3 has 14 amino acids. Trimming stripped 4 bases from V and 4 bases from J, with 12 bases between. The DNA of the CDR3 is TGTGCCAGCAGCCCCCCCGGGACTTACAATGAGCAGTTCTTC. Its protein product is CASSPPGTYNEQFF.

A note on this clone: The identical CDR3 is also encoded by other nucleotide sequences in the sample. The chain employs TRBV27 and TRBJ2-7; tentative D call: TRBD1 (6 bases). The V gene lost 6 bases and the J gene lost 3 bases, with 15 bases spanning the gap. Germline loops: CDR1 MNHEY, CDR2 SMNVEV (reference sequence). The CDR3 consists of 14 residues. The CDR3 DNA is TGTGCCAGCAGCACTAGGGGGACGAGCTACGAGCAGTACTTC. Encoded protein: CASSTRGTSYEQYF.

This clone appeared a few times. Distinct nucleotide sequences in the sample also encode this CDR3. This sequence joins TRBV9 and TRBJ2-1; 15 bases fit TRBD2. Germline CDR1 and CDR2: SGDLS and YYNGEE. CDR3 size: 15 residues. V shed 0 bases, J shed 10 bases, and the junction held 2 bases outside the gene matches. For the CDR3, the DNA is TGTGCCAGCAGCGTAGCTGGGACTAGCGGGGGGGAGCAGTTCTTC. Translation: CASSVAGTSGGEQFF.

The chain is built from TRBV5-4 and TRBJ2-3; no definite D call. Per germline, CDR1 SGHNT and CDR2 YYREEE (reference sequence). V gave up 6 bases and J gave up 1 base, with 3 bases separating them. There are 11 residues in the CDR3. CDR3 nucleotide sequence: TGTGCCAGCAAGGGCACAGATACGCAGTATTTT. Its translation: CASKGTDTQYF.

The chain has TRBV30 and TRBJ2-1; 7 positions agree with TRBD1. The CDR3 has 18 amino acids. V shed 5 bases, J shed 4 bases, and the junction held 20 bases outside the gene matches. CDR1 is GTSNPN, CDR2 SVGIG, per germline (reference sequence). The CDR3 loop is CAWGGRQGPGRVYNEQFF. The CDR3 coding sequence is TGTGCCTGGGGGGGTCGACAGGGACCCGGTCGAGTTTACAATGAGCAGTTCTTC.